The 18 T cell receptor beta chains in this list originate from one sample, sequenced in a study of CD8 T cells in Susac syndrome (dated by TCRdb to between 2018 and 2020). Library preparation was by the immunoSEQ multiplex PCR assay. RNA was extracted with the RNeasy kit and roughly 0.45 to 1 ug was reverse transcribed using random hexamers. The public sequencing data were trimmed at Q25 with fastp and processed into clonotypes with MiXCR by TCRdb, which kept only in-frame beta chains. Rows matching on CDR3 protein sequence are summarized as one entry with the most common DNA and genes. The sample has 300,000 to 350,000 distinct CDR3 sequences on record, about 91% of them singletons. The ten most abundant clones make up about 0.07% of the sample. The sample comprised CD4+ T cells from PBMCs. These receptors were taken from a human donor with multiple sclerosis.

This clonotype was seen only once. The chain recombines TRBV5-6 with TRBJ1-3; D might be TRBD1 (6 bases). Germline lookup yields CDR1 SGHDT and CDR2 YYEEEE. The CDR3 extends over 16 amino acids. Trimming took 5 bases from V and 5 from J, leaving 20 bases between them. CDR3 in DNA: TGTGCCAGCAGTTCACCGGGGGGCTCGCGCCGAAACACCATATATTTT. Residues: CASSSPGGSRRNTIYF.

The chain has TRBV6-2 or TRBV6-3 and TRBJ2-1, with 9 nucleotides matching TRBD2. CDR1 and CDR2 from the germline V gene are MNHEY and SVGEGT. The V segment lost 7 bases and the J segment 7 bases; nucleotides outside the gene matches: 5. CDR3 length: 13 amino acids. The CDR3 here is CASTNSGSNEQFF. In DNA form, the CDR3 reads TGTGCCAGCACCAATAGCGGGAGTAATGAGCAGTTCTTC.

The V and J genes are TRBV3-1 and TRBJ1-3; unclear D gene. Germline V gene sequence: CDR1 LGHDT, CDR2 YNNKEL (reference sequence). The CDR3 runs to 15 residues. Trimming removed 0 bases at V and 4 bases at J, with 10 bases between. The CDR3 protein is CASSQDATGGNTIYF. The CDR3 DNA is TGTGCCAGCAGCCAAGATGCAACCGGAGGAAACACCATATATTTT. Together with reference TRBV3-1 and TRBJ1-3, the CDR3 gives the full variable domain: DTAVSQTPKYLVTQMGNDKSIKCEQNLGHDTMYWYKQDSKKFLKIMFSYNNKELIINETVPNRFSPKSPDKAHLNLHINSLELGDSAVYFCASSQDATGGNTIYFGEGSWLTVV.

CDR3 in amino acids: CASSYSIRLYEQYF. In DNA, the CDR3 is TGTGCCAGCAGTTACTCGATACGGCTCTACGAGCAGTACTTC. J is TRBJ2-7 and V is TRBV6-5; D is ambiguous. V lost 0 bases to trimming and J lost 3 bases, with 9 bases between them. Germline V gene data show CDR1 as MNHEY and CDR2 as SVGAGI. The CDR3 covers 14 residues.

The rearrangement uses TRBV20-1 and TRBJ1-1; weak D call: TRBD1 (5 bases). The CDR3 is 11 residues long. Germline values: CDR1 DFQATT, CDR2 SNEGSKA (reference sequence). Between the trimmed V and J ends, which lost 6 bases and 5 bases, there was a span of 10 bases. The CDR3 is CSAPGYTEAFF. CDR3 sequence (DNA): TGCAGTGCCCCAGGGTATACTGAAGCTTTCTTT.

This rearrangement joins TRBV11-2 to TRBJ2-2; perhaps TRBD2 as D (5 bases). The CDR3 runs to 14 residues. Trimming pared 8 bases from V and 4 bases from J, leaving 14 bases between. Germline CDR1 and CDR2: SGHAT and FQNNGV. The chain's CDR3 is CASRGQIITGELFF. As DNA, the CDR3 is TGTGCCAGCCGAGGGCAGATAATCACCGGGGAGCTGTTTTTT. Together with reference TRBV11-2 and TRBJ2-2, the CDR3 gives the full variable domain: EAGVAQSPRYKIIEKRQSVAFWCNPISGHATLYWYQQILGQGPKLLIQFQNNGVVDDSQLPKDRFSAERLKGVDSTLKIQPAKLEDSAVYLCASRGQIITGELFFGEGSRLTVL.

The chain couples TRBV25-1 to TRBJ2-3; TRBD1 matches at 9 bases. This CDR3 is built from 15 residues. The germline CDR1 and CDR2 sequences are MGHDK and SYGVNS. With 5 bases clipped from V and 1 base from J, the junction kept 4 bases outside the gene matches. The chain's CDR3 is CASSKQGAGTDTQYF. Written as DNA, the CDR3 is TGTGCCAGCAGTAAACAGGGGGCGGGCACAGATACGCAGTATTTT.

The genes are TRBV12-3 or TRBV12-4 and TRBJ2-2; possibly TRBD1 for D (6 bases). The CDR3 length is 14 residues. V gave up 7 bases and J gave up 7 bases, with 16 bases separating them. CDR3 DNA sequence: TGTGCCAGCACCCCAGGGACAAGGATCGGGGAGCTGTTTTTT. Encoded protein: CASTPGTRIGELFF.

The rearrangement links TRBV6-2 or TRBV6-3 to TRBJ2-2; the D call may be TRBD1 or TRBD2 (5 bases each). CDR3 length: 14 residues. Germline V CDR1 and CDR2: MNHEY, SVGEGT. V was cut by 7 bases and J by 3 bases, with 12 bases left in between. The DNA for the CDR3 is TGTGCCAGCATCCTTGGGACCTACACCGGGGAGCTGTTTTTT. This sequence encodes CASILGTYTGELFF.

This clonotype was observed a single time. This chain connects TRBV6-1 to TRBJ2-1, with D maybe TRBD2 (6 bases). The CDR3 has 14 amino acids. Germline-derived CDR1 and CDR2 are MNHNS and SASEGT. The V end lost 5 bases, the J end lost 4 bases, and 12 bases lay between the germline ends. The CDR3 nucleotides are TGTGCCAGCAGTTGGTGGCGGGGATACAATGAGCAGTTCTTC. This translates into CASSWWRGYNEQFF.

This clonotype showed up just once. The V gene is TRBV9, the J gene TRBJ2-1, with D hard to call. V lost 0 bases, J lost 5 bases, and 12 bases lay in between. Germline lookup yields CDR1 SGDLS and CDR2 YYNGEE. The CDR3 is 15 amino acids. Written as DNA, the CDR3 is TGTGCCAGCAGCGTAGGCCCGACACTCCACAATGAGCAGTTCTTC. It specifies CASSVGPTLHNEQFF.

The rearrangement links TRBV19 to TRBJ2-7; 8 bases align to TRBD1. This CDR3 has 15 amino acids. V lost 8 bases and J lost 1; bases outside the gene matches: 10. Germline assignment: CDR1 LNHDA and CDR2 SQIVND (reference sequence). This chain's CDR3 is CASSKSQGASYEQYF. The CDR3, as DNA: TGTGCCAGTTCAAAGAGCCAGGGGGCATCCTACGAGCAGTACTTC.

The CDR3 reads CASSSVGPTEAFF. The CDR3 DNA reads as TGTGCCAGCAGCTCCGTAGGGCCCACTGAAGCTTTCTTT. The V call is TRBV7-9, the J call TRBJ1-1; D is unresolved. CDR1 and CDR2 from the germline V gene are SEHNR and FQNEAQ (reference sequence). Trimming took 4 bases from V and 4 from J, leaving 10 bases between them. This CDR3 has 13 residues.

The chain is built from TRBV3-1 and TRBJ2-3; maybe TRBD2 (7 bases). Germline lookup yields CDR1 LGHDT and CDR2 YNNKEL (reference sequence). V was pared by 3 bases and J by 2 bases, with 12 bases between. The CDR3 has 15 residues. The CDR3 nucleotides read TGTGCCAGCAGCCACGGGGGGCGTATCACAGATACGCAGTATTTT. It yields the protein CASSHGGRITDTQYF.

This clonotype was detected only a few times. The CDR3, as DNA: TGTGCCAGCAGCTTGAGACTAGCCACAGATACGCAGTATTTT. Protein product: CASSLRLATDTQYF. The V and J genes are TRBV9 and TRBJ2-3; the match to TRBD2 covers 7 bases. The J segment lost 2 bases and the V segment lost 4 bases, leaving 4 bases of the junction unmatched. This CDR3 region has 14 residues. Germline CDR1 and CDR2: SGDLS and YYNGEE.

This chain joins TRBV20-1 and TRBJ1-2, with a tentative D call TRBD1 (5 bases). This CDR3 is 13 amino acids long. CDR1 and CDR2 (germline): DFQATT, SNEGSKA (reference sequence). Trimming took 4 bases from V and 13 from J, leaving 22 bases between them. The CDR3 region is CSATPGGGSLPTF. In DNA form, the CDR3 reads TGCAGTGCTACTCCGGGCGGGGGATCCCTCCCCACCTTC.

V and J are TRBV10-3 and TRBJ2-5, with 10 bases fitting TRBD1. Germline V CDR1 and CDR2: ENHRY, SYGVKD. V was clipped by 4 bases and J by 5 bases; unmatched bases: 1. This CDR3 has 13 amino acids. CDR3 region: CAISVGQGETQYF. As DNA, the CDR3 is TGTGCCATCAGTGTGGGACAGGGGGAGACCCAGTACTTC.

J is TRBJ2-5 and V is TRBV7-9, with 7 bases identical to TRBD2. The CDR3 consists of 14 residues. V was pared by 6 bases and J by 4 bases, with 8 bases of the junction left unmatched. From germline, CDR1 is SEHNR and CDR2 FQNEAQ (reference sequence). In DNA, the CDR3 is TGTGCCAGCAGACACTCCGGGGGGTTAGAGACCCAGTACTTC. This translates into CASRHSGGLETQYF. Full variable domain (rest looked up from reference TRBV7-9 and TRBJ2-5): DTGVSQNPRHKITKRGQNVTFRCDPISEHNRLYWYRQTLGQGPEFLTYFQNEAQLEKSRLLSDRFSAERPKGSFSTLEIQRTEQGDSAMYLCASRHSGGLETQYFGPGTRLLVL.